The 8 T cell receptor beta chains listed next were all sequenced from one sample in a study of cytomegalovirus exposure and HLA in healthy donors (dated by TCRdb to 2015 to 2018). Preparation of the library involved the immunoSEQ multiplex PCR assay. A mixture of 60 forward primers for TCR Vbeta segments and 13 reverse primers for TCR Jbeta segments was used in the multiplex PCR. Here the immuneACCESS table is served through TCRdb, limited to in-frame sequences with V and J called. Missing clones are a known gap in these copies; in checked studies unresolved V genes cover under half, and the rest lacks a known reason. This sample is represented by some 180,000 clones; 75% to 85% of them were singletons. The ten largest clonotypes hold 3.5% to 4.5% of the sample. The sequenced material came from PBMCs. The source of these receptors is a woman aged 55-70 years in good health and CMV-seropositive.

The CDR3 reads CASSGQGQGRTEAFF. The CDR3 DNA reads as TGTGCCAGCAGCGGACAGGGACAGGGCCGGACTGAAGCTTTCTTT. This chain joins TRBV2 and TRBJ1-1, with TRBD1 identical over 9 bases. V trimming: 6 bases; J trimming: 5 bases; junction bases outside the gene matches: 10. CDR3 length: 15 residues. CDR1 and CDR2 from the germline V gene are SNHLY and FYNNEI.

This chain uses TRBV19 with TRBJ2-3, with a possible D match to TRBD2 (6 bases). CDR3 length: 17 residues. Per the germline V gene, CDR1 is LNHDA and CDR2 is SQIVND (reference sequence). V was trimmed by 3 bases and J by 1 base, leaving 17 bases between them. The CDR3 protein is CASSIFLSAGRTDTQYF. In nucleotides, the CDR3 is TGTGCCAGTAGTATCTTCCTTAGTGCGGGGCGCACAGATACGCAGTATTTT.

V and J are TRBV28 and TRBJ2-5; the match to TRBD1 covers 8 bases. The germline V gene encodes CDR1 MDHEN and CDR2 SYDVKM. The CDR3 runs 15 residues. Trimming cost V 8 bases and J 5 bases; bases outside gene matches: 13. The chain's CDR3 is CASYRGQGALETQYF. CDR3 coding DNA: TGTGCCAGCTATCGGGGGCAGGGGGCACTTGAGACCCAGTACTTC.

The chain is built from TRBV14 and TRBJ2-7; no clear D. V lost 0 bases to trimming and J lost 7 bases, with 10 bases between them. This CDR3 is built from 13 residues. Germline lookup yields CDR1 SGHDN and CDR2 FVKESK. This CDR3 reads CASSQDRGSEQYF. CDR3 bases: TGTGCCAGCAGCCAAGACAGAGGTAGTGAGCAGTACTTC.

Here the CDR3 reads CASSQDDSYSPLHF. CDR3 DNA sequence: TGCGCCAGCAGCCAAGATGACAGTTATTCACCCCTCCACTTT. The V call is TRBV4-3, the J call TRBJ1-6; D might be TRBD1 (5 bases). The germline gives CDR1 LGHNA, CDR2 YSLEER. The CDR3 totals 14 residues. V lost 0 bases and J lost 8, with 8 bases in between.

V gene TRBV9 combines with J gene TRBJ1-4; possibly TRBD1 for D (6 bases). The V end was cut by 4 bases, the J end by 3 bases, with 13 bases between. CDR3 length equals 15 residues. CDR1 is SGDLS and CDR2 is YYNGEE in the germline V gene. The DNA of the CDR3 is TGTGCCAGCAGCCTCCAGGACAGTGCTAATGAAAAACTGTTTTTT. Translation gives CASSLQDSANEKLFF.

The CDR3 DNA is TGTGCCAGCAGCTTAGCGGTCAGGGGCTGGGAGACCCAGTACTTC. Translation: CASSLAVRGWETQYF. The rearrangement links TRBV11-1 to TRBJ2-5; weak D call: TRBD1 (6 bases). CDR1 is SGHAT, CDR2 FQDESV, per germline (reference sequence). V shed 0 bases and J shed 5 bases, with 13 bases lying between them. This CDR3 contains 15 residues.

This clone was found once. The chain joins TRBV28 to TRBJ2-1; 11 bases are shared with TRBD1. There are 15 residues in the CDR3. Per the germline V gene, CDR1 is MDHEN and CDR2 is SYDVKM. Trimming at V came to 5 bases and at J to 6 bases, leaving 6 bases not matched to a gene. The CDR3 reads CASSPGTGGPNEQFF. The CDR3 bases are TGTGCCAGCAGTCCCGGGACAGGGGGGCCCAATGAGCAGTTCTTC.